The 30 T cell receptor beta chains given below trace back to one sample, sequenced in a study of control samples from healthy donors and cancer patients (dated by TCRdb to 2019 to 2021). Library generation was performed with the immunoSEQ multiplex PCR assay. The clones in this table, taken by TCRdb from immuneACCESS, are in-frame only. Not every clone is retained; where verified, under half of the shortfall comes from an unresolved V gene, and the cause of the rest is unknown. For this sample the table gives 70,000 or so clones, of which approximately 84% were detected only once. The ten largest clones capture around 15% of the sample. Sample: blood. The receptor set was obtained from a man between 50 and 59 years old in good health.

The chain combines TRBV28 with TRBJ1-1, with D perhaps matching TRBD1 (5 bases). The CDR3 runs to 15 residues. The V gene lost 5 bases and the J gene lost 0 bases, with 13 bases spanning the gap. Germline assignment: CDR1 MDHEN and CDR2 SYDVKM. The DNA for the CDR3 is TGTGCCAGCAGTAGGACGGACATCATGAACACTGAAGCTTTCTTT. This translates into CASSRTDIMNTEAFF.

The chain employs TRBV5-1 and TRBJ2-1; TRBD1 matches at 7 bases. Per germline, CDR1 SGHRS and CDR2 YFSETQ. The CDR3 loop spans 17 amino acids. V shed 0 bases, J shed 0 bases, and the junction held 6 bases outside the gene matches. CDR3 protein: CASSLEGAASSYNEQFF. For the CDR3, the DNA is TGCGCCAGCAGCTTGGAGGGGGCGGCGAGCTCCTACAATGAGCAGTTCTTC.

The chain employs TRBV30 and TRBJ2-4; unclear D gene. Germline values: CDR1 GTSNPN, CDR2 SVGIG (reference sequence). Trimming removed 4 bases at V and 6 bases at J, with 13 bases between. The CDR3 is 13 residues long. Written as DNA, the CDR3 is TGTGCCTGGACGGGCAGTCAGGCAAACATTCAGTACTTC. This translates into CAWTGSQANIQYF. Drawing the rest from reference TRBV30 and TRBJ2-4, the complete variable domain is SQTIHQWPATLVQPVGSPLSLECTVEGTSNPNLYWYRQAAGRGLQLLFYSVGIGQISSEVPQNLSASRPQDRQFILSSKKLLLSDSGFYLCAWTGSQANIQYFGAGTRLSVL.

This chain links TRBV5-6 with TRBJ2-7; 13 bases line up with TRBD2. The CDR3 runs 15 residues. Germline lookup yields CDR1 SGHDT and CDR2 YYEEEE. After removal of 1 base from V and 8 bases from J, the junction contained 6 bases not matched to a gene. The CDR3 reads CASSLWTSGSKQQYF. DNA of the CDR3: TGTGCCAGCAGCTTGTGGACTAGCGGGAGTAAGCAGCAGTACTTC. Combining the CDR3 with reference TRBV5-6 and TRBJ2-7 gives the whole variable domain DAGVTQSPTHLIKTRGQQVTLRCSPKSGHDTVSWYQQALGQGPQFIFQYYEEEERQRGNFPDRFSGHQFPNYSSELNVNALLLGDSALYLCASSLWTSGSKQQYFGPGTRLTVT.

V usage is TRBV19 and J usage is TRBJ1-1, with D unresolved. Germline-derived CDR1 and CDR2 are LNHDA and SQIVND (reference sequence). The CDR3 loop spans 13 amino acids. V was cut by 6 bases and J by 1 base, with 9 bases left in between. CDR3: CASSTSGNTEAFF. CDR3 nucleotides: TGTGCCAGTAGCACCTCGGGGAACACTGAAGCTTTCTTT.

The rearrangement uses TRBV5-1 and TRBJ2-7, with TRBD2 identical over 14 bases. The V and J ends lost 8 bases and 5 bases, in that order; junction bases with no gene match: 6. The CDR3 is 14 amino acids. CDR1 SGHRS and CDR2 YFSETQ come from the germline V gene. The CDR3 is CASRGLAGVDEQYF. CDR3 sequence (DNA): TGCGCCAGTCGGGGACTAGCGGGAGTGGACGAGCAGTACTTC. The complete variable domain, with remaining parts taken from reference TRBV5-1 and TRBJ2-7, reads KAGVTQTPRYLIKTRGQQVTLSCSPISGHRSVSWYQQTPGQGLQFLFEYFSETQRNKGNFPGRFSGRQFSNSRSEMNVSTLELGDSALYLCASRGLAGVDEQYFGPGTRLTVT.

As concerns this clone: The junction differs from germline at one of its ends, possibly a read error. The CDR3 is CASSSRGGPRLF. The CDR3 nucleotides are TGTGCCAGCAGCTCCCGAGGAGGGCCCCGCTTATTC. The rearrangement joins TRBV5-4 to TRBJ2-4, with D tentatively TRBD2 (6 bases). Germline CDR1 and CDR2: SGHNT and YYREEE (reference sequence). This CDR3 has 12 amino acids.

This chain uses TRBV11-2 with TRBJ2-3, with TRBD1 as a possible D gene (5 bases). The CDR3 loop spans 15 amino acids. V was cut by 0 bases and J by 2 bases, with 9 bases left in between. Germline CDR1 and CDR2: SGHAT and FQNNGV. CDR3 region: CASSLDQDNTDTQYF. CDR3 DNA: TGTGCCAGCAGCTTAGATCAGGACAACACAGATACGCAGTATTTT.

The CDR3 sequence: CASSQAWASINTEAFF. CDR3 in DNA: TGCGCCAGCAGCCAAGCCTGGGCATCTATAAACACTGAAGCTTTCTTT. V usage is TRBV4-3 and J usage is TRBJ1-1; D uncertain. Germline CDR1 and CDR2: LGHNA and YSLEER. The V end lost 1 base, the J end lost 2 bases, and 14 bases lay between the germline ends. This CDR3 region has 16 residues.

The chain couples TRBV23-1 to TRBJ2-7; a weak D match, TRBD1 (5 bases). TRBV23-1 is an ORF, and what it does is uncertain. The CDR3 extends over 17 amino acids. The V end was cut by 3 bases, the J end by 7 bases, with 25 bases between. The CDR3: CASSHRRQTPTKEEQYF. As DNA, the CDR3 is TGCGCCAGCAGTCATCGACGACAGACTCCTACGAAGGAAGAGCAGTACTTC.

The chain has TRBV19 and TRBJ1-6; D gene uncertain. Trimming shortened V by 1 base and J by 8 bases, and 9 bases separated the two germline ends. The CDR3 length is 14 residues. Germline CDR1 and CDR2: LNHDA and SQIVND (reference sequence). CDR3 sequence reads: CASSIGAGYSPLHF. The CDR3 nucleotides are TGTGCCAGTAGTATAGGGGCCGGATATTCACCCCTCCACTTT.

The genes are TRBV2 and TRBJ2-2, with no clear D. V was shortened by 6 bases and J by 9 bases, with 8 bases between the two germline ends. CDR1 and CDR2 (germline): SNHLY, FYNNEI. This CDR3 spans 11 amino acids. This CDR3 reads CASSLVRELFF. The CDR3 DNA follows: TGTGCCAGCAGCCTCGTGCGGGAGCTGTTTTTT.

V gene TRBV11-2 combines with J gene TRBJ1-2; D unresolved. The germline V gene has CDR1 SGHAT and CDR2 FQNNGV. The CDR3 contains 14 residues. The V end lost 2 bases, the J end lost 4 bases, and 11 bases lay between the germline ends. Here the CDR3 reads CASSLTDKTYGYTF. CDR3 coding DNA: TGTGCCAGCAGCTTAACAGACAAGACCTATGGCTACACCTTC.

Only a few counts were recorded for this clone. Other DNA sequences in this sample translate to the same CDR3. The gene calls are TRBV4-1 and TRBJ2-1; 10 nucleotides agree with TRBD2. Germline values: CDR1 MGHRA, CDR2 YSYEKL. This CDR3 comprises 16 residues. V shed 0 bases and J 7 bases; nucleotides not matched to a gene: 6. CDR3 sequence: CASSQDRTSGWNEQFF. The CDR3 DNA follows: TGCGCCAGCAGCCAAGATCGGACTAGCGGTTGGAATGAGCAGTTCTTC.

The rearrangement uses TRBV19 and TRBJ2-5; TRBD2 matches 10 bases. The V and J ends lost 5 bases and 1 base, in that order; junction bases with no gene match: 7. Per the germline V gene, CDR1 is LNHDA and CDR2 is SQIVND (reference sequence). The CDR3 loop spans 16 amino acids. The CDR3 nucleotides read TGTGCCAGTAGTTCCGGGACTAGCGTGCCCCAAGAGACCCAGTACTTC. This gives the protein CASSSGTSVPQETQYF.

This chain joins TRBV7-9 and TRBJ1-1; 7 bases map to TRBD1. CDR1 and CDR2 from the germline V gene are SEHNR and FQNEAQ (reference sequence). CDR3 length equals 14 residues. V lost 5 bases, J lost 2 bases, and 5 bases stayed unmatched. For the CDR3, the DNA is TGTGCCAGCAGCCAAGGGACAGCCAACACTGAAGCTTTCTTT. Protein: CASSQGTANTEAFF. Complete variable domain (other parts from reference TRBV7-9 and TRBJ1-1): DTGVSQNPRHKITKRGQNVTFRCDPISEHNRLYWYRQTLGQGPEFLTYFQNEAQLEKSRLLSDRFSAERPKGSFSTLEIQRTEQGDSAMYLCASSQGTANTEAFFGQGTRLTVV.

The chain uses TRBV5-1 and TRBJ2-7, with D perhaps matching TRBD1 or TRBD2 (5 bases each). V lost 0 bases and J 5 bases, leaving 9 bases between the germline ends. This CDR3 has 13 residues. Germline loops: CDR1 SGHRS, CDR2 YFSETQ. The CDR3 DNA reads as TGCGCCAGCAGCTTGGGGGGGAAGGACGAGCAGTACTTC. Translation: CASSLGGKDEQYF.

The chain uses TRBV6-5 and TRBJ2-1; tentative D call: TRBD1 (6 bases). Germline CDR1 is MNHEY and CDR2 is SVGAGI. There are 14 residues in the CDR3. V lost 6 bases to trimming and J lost 7 bases, with 16 bases between them. The CDR3 region is CASRLTGLRNEQFF. CDR3 coding DNA: TGTGCCAGCAGATTGACAGGTCTTAGGAATGAGCAGTTCTTC.

The rearrangement joins TRBV4-2 to TRBJ1-5, with TRBD1 as a possible D gene (6 bases). Trimming stripped 0 bases from V and 7 bases from J, with 7 bases between. Germline CDR1 reads LGHNA; CDR2 reads YNFKEQ. This CDR3 has 13 amino acids. The CDR3 nucleotides read TGTGCCAGCAGCCAAGATAGGGGGCAGCCCCAGCATTTT. Protein sequence: CASSQDRGQPQHF.

The genes are TRBV19 and TRBJ2-1, with 11 nucleotides matching TRBD2. This CDR3 has 17 residues. CDR1 and CDR2 (germline): LNHDA, SQIVND (reference sequence). V lost 2 bases to trimming and J lost 7 bases; unmatched junction nucleotides: 10. The CDR3 sequence: CASSIPHRLAGINEQFF. The CDR3 DNA is TGTGCCAGTAGTATACCCCACCGACTAGCGGGAATAAATGAGCAGTTCTTC.

The rearrangement joins TRBV11-3 to TRBJ1-1; a weak D match, TRBD1 (5 bases). The V gene lost 3 bases and the J gene lost 7 bases, with 9 bases spanning the gap. The CDR3 extends over 12 amino acids. Germline lookup yields CDR1 SGHNT and CDR2 YENEEA. The CDR3 is CASSFWGDEAFF. Written as DNA, the CDR3 is TGTGCCAGCAGCTTCTGGGGGGATGAAGCTTTCTTT.

V and J are TRBV15 and TRBJ1-2, with D unclear. V was clipped by 1 base and J by 2 bases, with 11 bases between them. CDR1 is LNHNV, CDR2 YYDKDF, per germline (reference sequence). The CDR3 consists of 15 residues. CDR3 sequence reads: CATSRVTRANYGYTF. The CDR3, as DNA: TGTGCCACCAGCAGAGTAACAAGGGCGAACTATGGCTACACCTTC.

The rearrangement joins TRBV4-3 to TRBJ2-3; 14 nucleotides align to TRBD2. This CDR3 is 17 amino acids long. The ends lost 0 bases at V and 7 bases at J; junction bases unmatched: 6. The germline V gene has CDR1 LGHNA and CDR2 YSLEER. The CDR3 bases are TGCGCCAGCAGCCAAGATCCGGGACTAGCGGGAGCGAATACGCAGTATTTT. Protein product: CASSQDPGLAGANTQYF.

This clone has a single count. V usage is TRBV24-1 and J usage is TRBJ2-1; 7 bases map to TRBD1. CDR1 and CDR2 (germline): KGHDR, SFDVKD. The CDR3 has 14 amino acids. V lost 4 bases to trimming and J lost 7 bases; unmatched junction nucleotides: 6. The CDR3 sequence: CATSETGNRNEQFF. For the CDR3, the DNA is TGTGCCACCAGTGAGACAGGGAATAGGAATGAGCAGTTCTTC.

The chain employs TRBV30 and TRBJ2-2; possible D gene TRBD2, 5 bases. The CDR3 totals 14 residues. Germline V lookup: CDR1 GTSNPN, CDR2 SVGIG (reference sequence). V was cut by 8 bases and J by 1 base, with 14 bases left in between. The CDR3 protein is CAGSEVGNTGELFF. The CDR3 nucleotides are TGTGCCGGTAGCGAGGTGGGGAACACCGGGGAGCTGTTTTTT.

The V call is TRBV11-3, the J call TRBJ2-2; D ambiguous. The CDR3 consists of 14 residues. Trimming cost V 3 bases and J 1 base, with 6 bases left between them. CDR1 and CDR2 (germline): SGHNT, YENEEA. Here the CDR3 reads CASSFILNTGELFF. The CDR3 DNA sequence: TGTGCCAGCAGCTTTATCCTGAACACCGGGGAGCTGTTTTTT.

This chain connects TRBV5-1 to TRBJ1-2, with 12 bases matching TRBD1. V was pared by 6 bases and J by 12 bases, with 12 bases of the junction left unmatched. Germline CDR1 reads SGHRS; CDR2 reads YFSETQ. The CDR3 contains 14 residues. CDR3 protein: CASTSGTGGAGHTF. CDR3 DNA sequence: TGCGCCAGCACCTCGGGGACAGGGGGCGCCGGCCACACCTTC.

The V gene is TRBV6-2 or TRBV6-3, the J gene TRBJ2-7, with 10 bases that match TRBD1. The junction had 8 bases not matched to a gene; V was cut back by 4 bases and J by 5 bases. CDR1 is MNHEY, CDR2 SVGEGT, per germline. The CDR3 runs to 15 residues. CDR3 sequence reads: CASSSETGGINEQYF. The CDR3 DNA reads TGTGCCAGCAGTTCAGAGACAGGGGGCATCAACGAGCAGTACTTC.

The chain recombines TRBV19 with TRBJ2-1; 8 positions match TRBD1. The germline V gene encodes CDR1 LNHDA and CDR2 SQIVND (reference sequence). The CDR3 runs to 17 residues. J was trimmed by 7 bases and V by 0 bases; bases with no gene match: 11. CDR3 in amino acids: CASSIDLRTGSRNEQFF. CDR3 nucleotide sequence: TGTGCCAGTAGTATAGATCTGAGGACAGGGTCAAGGAATGAGCAGTTCTTC.

The gene calls are TRBV9 and TRBJ2-7, with 8 bases identical to TRBD2. The J segment lost 3 bases and the V segment lost 0 bases, leaving 5 bases of the junction unmatched. The CDR3 length is 15 residues. Germline assignment: CDR1 SGDLS and CDR2 YYNGEE. Written as DNA, the CDR3 is TGTGCCAGCAGCGTAGACGGTAGCGGGATCTACGAGCAGTACTTC. It translates to CASSVDGSGIYEQYF.